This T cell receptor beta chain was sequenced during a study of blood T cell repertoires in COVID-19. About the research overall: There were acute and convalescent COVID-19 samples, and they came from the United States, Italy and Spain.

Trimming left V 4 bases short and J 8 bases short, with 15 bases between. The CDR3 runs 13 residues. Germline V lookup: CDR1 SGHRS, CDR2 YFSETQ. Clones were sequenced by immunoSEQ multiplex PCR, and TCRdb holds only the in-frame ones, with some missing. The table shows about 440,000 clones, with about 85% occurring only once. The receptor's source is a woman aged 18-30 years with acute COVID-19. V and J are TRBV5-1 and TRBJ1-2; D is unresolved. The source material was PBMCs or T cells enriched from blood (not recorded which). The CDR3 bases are TGCGCCAGCAGCGTTAATTGGGGAGAGGGCTACACCTTC. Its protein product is CASSVNWGEGYTF.